These T cell receptor beta chains were read from a single sample in a study of T cells in Graves' hyperthyroidism and ophthalmopathy. TCRdb recomputed calls from the multiplex PCR reads with MiXCR, one row per CDR3 protein. The sample contains roughly 640,000 distinct CDR3 sequences, 16% of which appear only once. Sequencing was carried out using blood. Receptor source: a woman aged 40 to 49 with Graves' ophthalmopathy. Each CDR3 is given with its conserved first and last residue. The order of the fields is D gene, J gene, V gene, clone size, CDR3 protein, CDR3 DNA. A D gene is named only where the DNA matches it firmly. Clone size is not always given. Where it is, it says once, few, many or a class for expanded clones.

D gene: TRBD2
J gene: TRBJ2-4
V gene: TRBV3-1
clone size: many
CDR3 protein: CASSQSAGGRNIQYF
CDR3 DNA: TGTGCCAGCAGCCAAAGTGCGGGGGGCCGGAACATTCAGTACTTC

D gene: -
J gene: TRBJ1-1
V gene: TRBV19
clone size: -
CDR3 protein: CASSTLQGNTEAFF
CDR3 DNA: TGTGCCAGTAGTACCCTACAGGGAAACACTGAAGCTTTCTTT

D gene: TRBD2
J gene: TRBJ2-1
V gene: TRBV3-1
clone size: -
CDR3 protein: CASSQGNFKAGLAKYNEQFF
CDR3 DNA: TGTGCCAGCAGCCAAGGGAACTTTAAAGCGGGACTAGCGAAGTACAATGAGCAGTTCTTC

D gene: -
J gene: TRBJ2-1
V gene: TRBV6-2/TRBV6-3
clone size: -
CDR3 protein: CASSNGRASSYNEQFF
CDR3 DNA: TGTGCCAGCAGCAACGGACGTGCTAGCTCCTACAATGAGCAGTTCTTC

D gene: -
J gene: TRBJ1-1
V gene: TRBV28
clone size: many
CDR3 protein: CASRKQSDTEAFF
CDR3 DNA: TGTGCCAGCAGGAAACAATCGGACACTGAAGCTTTCTTT

D gene: -
J gene: TRBJ1-6
V gene: TRBV19
clone size: -
CDR3 protein: CASHSQAGNSPLHF
CDR3 DNA: TGTGCCAGTCACTCTCAGGCAGGAAATTCACCCCTCCACTTT

D gene: TRBD1
J gene: TRBJ2-3
V gene: TRBV5-1
clone size: many
CDR3 protein: CASSSDRVKDTQYF
CDR3 DNA: TGCGCCAGCAGCTCCGACAGGGTTAAAGATACGCAGTATTTT

D gene: -
J gene: TRBJ2-6
V gene: TRBV27
clone size: -
CDR3 protein: CASSSPGAGANVLTF
CDR3 DNA: TGTGCCAGCAGTTCCCCGGGGGCCGGGGCCAACGTCCTGACTTTC

D gene: TRBD2
J gene: TRBJ2-1
V gene: TRBV6-1
clone size: -
CDR3 protein: CASRGTSGLNEQFF
CDR3 DNA: TGTGCCAGCCGGGGGACTAGCGGACTCAATGAGCAGTTCTTC

D gene: -
J gene: TRBJ2-7
V gene: TRBV9
clone size: few
CDR3 protein: CASSVDGSQDEQYF
CDR3 DNA: TGTGCCAGCAGCGTAGACGGGAGCCAGGACGAGCAGTACTTC

D gene: -
J gene: TRBJ2-5
V gene: TRBV12-5
clone size: few
CDR3 protein: CASGLGGPMSQETQYF
CDR3 DNA: TGTGCTAGTGGTTTGGGGGGCCCAATGTCCCAAGAGACCCAGTACTTC

D gene: TRBD2
J gene: TRBJ2-2
V gene: TRBV20-1
clone size: -
CDR3 protein: CSATGLAGGGATGELFF
CDR3 DNA: TGCAGTGCCACTGGACTAGCGGGAGGAGGTGCCACCGGGGAGCTGTTTTTT

D gene: -
J gene: TRBJ1-1
V gene: TRBV10-3
clone size: -
CDR3 protein: CAISEGGGQWSTEAFF
CDR3 DNA: TGTGCCATCTCAGAGGGCGGGGGGCAATGGAGCACTGAAGCTTTCTTT

D gene: -
J gene: TRBJ2-7
V gene: TRBV12-3/TRBV12-4
clone size: -
CDR3 protein: CASRKAGTGSVYEPYF
CDR3 DNA: TGTGCCAGCAGGAAGGCCGGGACGGGCTCTGTGTACGAGCCGTACTTC

D gene: -
J gene: TRBJ1-6
V gene: TRBV20-1
clone size: many
CDR3 protein: CSAREQTVNSPLHF
CDR3 DNA: TGCAGTGCTAGAGAGCAAACCGTGAATTCACCCCTCCACTTT

D gene: TRBD1
J gene: TRBJ2-6
V gene: TRBV5-1
clone size: -
CDR3 protein: CASSNGQGWSGANVLTF
CDR3 DNA: TGCGCCAGCAGCAACGGACAGGGGTGGTCTGGGGCCAACGTCCTGACTTTC

D gene: TRBD2
J gene: TRBJ2-1
V gene: TRBV7-2
clone size: many
CDR3 protein: CASSLAGGLENEQFF
CDR3 DNA: TGTGCCAGCAGCTTAGCGGGAGGGCTGGAGAATGAGCAGTTCTTC

D gene: -
J gene: TRBJ2-2
V gene: TRBV20-1
clone size: many
CDR3 protein: CSARRSANTGELFF
CDR3 DNA: TGCAGTGCTAGAAGGTCAGCGAACACCGGGGAGCTGTTTTTT

D gene: -
J gene: TRBJ2-3
V gene: TRBV6-2/TRBV6-3
clone size: -
CDR3 protein: CASTARVASTDTQYF
CDR3 DNA: TGTGCCAGCACGGCCAGGGTGGCTAGCACAGATACGCAGTATTTT

D gene: TRBD1
J gene: TRBJ1-5
V gene: TRBV7-8
clone size: many
CDR3 protein: CASSSWTGHQPQHF
CDR3 DNA: TGTGCCAGCAGCTCCTGGACAGGGCATCAGCCCCAGCATTTT

D gene: TRBD1
J gene: TRBJ2-3
V gene: TRBV10-3
clone size: many
CDR3 protein: CAISESDRGTDTQYF
CDR3 DNA: TGTGCCATCAGTGAATCGGACAGGGGCACAGATACGCAGTATTTT

D gene: -
J gene: TRBJ1-5
V gene: TRBV18
clone size: many
CDR3 protein: CASSDGRGNQPQHF
CDR3 DNA: TGTGCCAGCTCGGACGGACGGGGCAATCAGCCCCAGCATTTT

D gene: -
J gene: TRBJ1-2
V gene: TRBV12-3/TRBV12-4
clone size: few
CDR3 protein: CASSLLSRGYTF
CDR3 DNA: TGTGCCAGCAGTTTACTAAGTCGTGGCTACACCTTC

D gene: TRBD1
J gene: TRBJ2-1
V gene: TRBV2
clone size: many
CDR3 protein: CASSESGQGYNEQFF
CDR3 DNA: TGTGCCAGCAGTGAATCGGGACAGGGGTACAATGAGCAGTTCTTC

D gene: -
J gene: TRBJ2-3
V gene: TRBV11-2
clone size: many
CDR3 protein: CASSAVGGSTDTQYF
CDR3 DNA: TGTGCCAGCAGCGCCGTTGGGGGGAGCACAGATACGCAGTATTTT

D gene: -
J gene: TRBJ2-1
V gene: TRBV6-1
clone size: -
CDR3 protein: CASNPDSSYNEQFF
CDR3 DNA: TGTGCCAGCAACCCAGACAGCTCCTACAATGAGCAGTTCTTC

D gene: -
J gene: TRBJ2-2
V gene: TRBV9
clone size: -
CDR3 protein: CASSVEVGRTGELFF
CDR3 DNA: TGTGCCAGCAGCGTTGAAGTGGGGCGAACCGGGGAGCTGTTTTTT

D gene: TRBD1
J gene: TRBJ2-2
V gene: TRBV2
clone size: many
CDR3 protein: CASRSRTGTGELFF
CDR3 DNA: TGTGCCAGCAGATCCAGGACAGGGACCGGGGAGCTGTTTTTT

D gene: TRBD2
J gene: TRBJ2-3
V gene: TRBV28
clone size: many
CDR3 protein: CASSSGTSGRVSDTQYF
CDR3 DNA: TGTGCCAGCAGTTCCGGGACTAGCGGGAGAGTTTCAGATACGCAGTATTTT

D gene: -
J gene: TRBJ1-3
V gene: TRBV6-1
clone size: few
CDR3 protein: CASRGLVGSGNTIYF
CDR3 DNA: TGTGCCAGCAGGGGGCTGGTAGGCTCTGGAAACACCATATATTTT

D gene: -
J gene: TRBJ1-3
V gene: TRBV30
clone size: -
CDR3 protein: CAWSGVAGANTIYF
CDR3 DNA: TGTGCCTGGAGTGGAGTAGCAGGTGCAAACACCATATATTTT

D gene: -
J gene: TRBJ2-7
V gene: TRBV14
clone size: -
CDR3 protein: CASSPPLDWIEQYF
CDR3 DNA: TGTGCCAGCAGTCCTCCCTTGGATTGGATCGAGCAGTACTTC

D gene: -
J gene: TRBJ1-3
V gene: TRBV30
clone size: few
CDR3 protein: CAWSVSYGNSGNTIYF
CDR3 DNA: TGTGCCTGGAGTGTTAGCTACGGAAACTCTGGAAACACCATATATTTT

D gene: -
J gene: TRBJ2-7
V gene: TRBV20-1
clone size: many
CDR3 protein: CSAREVTYEQYF
CDR3 DNA: TGCAGTGCTAGAGAAGTAACCTACGAGCAGTACTTC

D gene: TRBD1
J gene: TRBJ1-1
V gene: TRBV12-3/TRBV12-4
clone size: many
CDR3 protein: CASSSFSGQGNTEAFF
CDR3 DNA: TGTGCCAGCAGTTCCTTCTCGGGACAGGGGAACACTGAAGCTTTCTTT

D gene: -
J gene: TRBJ2-3
V gene: TRBV18
clone size: many
CDR3 protein: CASSLTPSADTQYF
CDR3 DNA: TGTGCCAGCTCACTAACTCCCTCGGCAGATACGCAGTATTTT

D gene: -
J gene: TRBJ2-7
V gene: TRBV5-1
clone size: many
CDR3 protein: CASRSAAAYEQYF
CDR3 DNA: TGCGCCAGCAGATCGGCGGCCGCCTACGAGCAGTACTTC

D gene: -
J gene: TRBJ2-3
V gene: TRBV7-6
clone size: few
CDR3 protein: CASSFAGPTDTQYF
CDR3 DNA: TGTGCCAGCAGCTTCGCCGGGCCAACAGATACGCAGTATTTT

D gene: -
J gene: TRBJ2-3
V gene: TRBV6-1
clone size: -
CDR3 protein: CASSGIAYASTDTQYF
CDR3 DNA: TGTGCCAGCAGTGGAATAGCGTACGCTAGCACAGATACGCAGTATTTT

D gene: -
J gene: TRBJ2-7
V gene: TRBV4-1
clone size: -
CDR3 protein: CASSQDRSNQGYEQYF
CDR3 DNA: TGCGCCAGCAGCCAAGATCGATCAAATCAGGGTTACGAGCAGTACTTC

D gene: TRBD1
J gene: TRBJ1-1
V gene: TRBV20-1
clone size: -
CDR3 protein: CSALQGAGAGTEAFF
CDR3 DNA: TGCAGTGCCCTCCAGGGGGCGGGGGCGGGCACTGAAGCTTTCTTT

D gene: -
J gene: TRBJ2-1
V gene: TRBV2
clone size: many
CDR3 protein: CASKEEGGYNEQFF
CDR3 DNA: TGTGCCAGTAAGGAGGAGGGCGGCTACAATGAGCAGTTCTTC